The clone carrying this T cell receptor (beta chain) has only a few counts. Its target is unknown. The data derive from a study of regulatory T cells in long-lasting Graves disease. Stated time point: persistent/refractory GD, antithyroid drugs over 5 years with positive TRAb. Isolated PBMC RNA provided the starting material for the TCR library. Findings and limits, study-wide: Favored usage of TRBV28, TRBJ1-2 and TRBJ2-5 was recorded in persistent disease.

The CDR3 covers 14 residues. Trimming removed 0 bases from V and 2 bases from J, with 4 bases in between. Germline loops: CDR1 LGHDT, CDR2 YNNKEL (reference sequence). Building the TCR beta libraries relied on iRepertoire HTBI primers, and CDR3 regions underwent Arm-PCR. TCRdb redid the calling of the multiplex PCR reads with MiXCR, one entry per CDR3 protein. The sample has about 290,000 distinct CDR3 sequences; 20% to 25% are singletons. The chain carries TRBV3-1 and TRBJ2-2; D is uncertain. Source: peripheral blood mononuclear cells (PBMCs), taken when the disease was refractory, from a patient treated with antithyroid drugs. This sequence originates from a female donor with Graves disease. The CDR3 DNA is TGTGCCAGCAGCCAAGAGGTCAACACCGGGGAGCTGTTTTTT. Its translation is CASSQEVNTGELFF.